The rows below give T cell receptor beta chains drawn from one sample of a study of early T cells in non-severe SARS-CoV-2 infection. TCRdb reanalysed the 5' RACE reads using MiXCR and keeps one entry per CDR3 protein. In the table there are some 44,000 distinct CDR3 sequences, 5% to 6.5% of which are singletons. Material: whole blood, obtained at baseline. All receptors come from an adult who was a healthcare worker with PCR-confirmed SARS-CoV-2 infection or an uninfected control (not recorded which). Each CDR3 is given with its conserved first and last residue. A D gene is named only where the DNA matches it firmly. Expanded clones get a size class; other rows say once, few or many, or leave the size out.

CDR3 DNA	CDR3 protein	clone size	V gene	J gene	D gene
TGTGCCAGCAGCTCACCGGGACAGACGAACACCGGGGAGCTGTTTTTT	CASSSPGQTNTGELFF	-	TRBV5-4	TRBJ2-2	TRBD1
TGTGCCACCAGTGATTTGCAATTCGCCGGCACCGGGGAGCTGTTTTTT	CATSDLQFAGTGELFF	many	TRBV24-1	TRBJ2-2	-
TGTGCCAGCTTGATCCAAGAGACCCAGTACTTC	CASLIQETQYF	few	TRBV2	TRBJ2-5	-
TGTGCCAGCAGTCGGACACCGTACCAAGAGACCCAGTACTTC	CASSRTPYQETQYF	-	TRBV2	TRBJ2-5	-
TGTGCCAGCAGTGAAGCCGGGTGGGGCACAGATACGCAGTATTTT	CASSEAGWGTDTQYF	-	TRBV25-1	TRBJ2-3	-
TGTGCCAGTAGTAGCGCAGGGAATCTGGGGGCCAACGTCCTGACTTTC	CASSSAGNLGANVLTF	many	TRBV19	TRBJ2-6	-
TGTGCCAGCAGCCCGACGACTAGCGGGGGGGCTCGACCCTACGAGCAGTACTTC	CASSPTTSGGARPYEQYF	many	TRBV9	TRBJ2-7	TRBD2
TGTGCCAGCAGCTTGACCCTAACCTCTGGGGCCAACGTCCTGACTTTC	CASSLTLTSGANVLTF	many	TRBV7-9	TRBJ2-6	-
TGCAGCGTTGCCTTAGGTACAGGGCCGGCTGGGGCCAACGTCCTGACTTTC	CSVALGTGPAGANVLTF	many	TRBV29-1	TRBJ2-6	-
TGTGCCAGTCTCAACCGGGGCGAAAATGAAAAACTGTTTTTT	CASLNRGENEKLFF	many	TRBV6-6	TRBJ1-4	-
TGTGCCACGACTAGCGGGGGCGCGCAGTATTTT	CATTSGGAQYF	many	TRBV10-3	TRBJ2-3	TRBD2
TGCGCCAGCAGCTTGGCCGGAGTGGACAAAAACATTCAGTACTTC	CASSLAGVDKNIQYF	-	TRBV5-1	TRBJ2-4	-
TGTGCCAGCAGCTTAGAGGCAGGGGGCGCTTTTATCCCAGATACGCAGTATTTT	CASSLEAGGAFIPDTQYF	many	TRBV7-9	TRBJ2-3	TRBD1
TGCGCCAGCAGCGTGGGACAGGGTGGATTAAACATTCAGTACTTC	CASSVGQGGLNIQYF	-	TRBV5-1	TRBJ2-4	TRBD1
TGCAGTGCTAGGGTAGGGGACAACTATGGCTACACCTTC	CSARVGDNYGYTF	many	TRBV20-1	TRBJ1-2	-
TGTGCCAGCAGCAAAAGCGGGACAGCCAATTCACCCCTCCACTTT	CASSKSGTANSPLHF	few	TRBV7-2	TRBJ1-6	TRBD1
TGTGCCAGCACTTCACACGAGAATCAGCCCCAGCATTTT	CASTSHENQPQHF	many	TRBV2	TRBJ1-5	-
TGTGCCAGCAGCTTACAGGGGAGGACAGATACGCAGTATTTT	CASSLQGRTDTQYF	-	TRBV5-4	TRBJ2-3	-
TGTGCCAGCAGCTTAGACGGAATCGGTAATGAGCAGTTCTTC	CASSLDGIGNEQFF	many	TRBV7-9	TRBJ2-1	-
TGTGCCATGGCCCCCACTGGGGGGTACAATGAGCAGTTCTTC	CAMAPTGGYNEQFF	-	TRBV10-3	TRBJ2-1	-
TGTGCCAGCAGACCCGGGGGTAGCGGGGGGAATGAGCAGTTCTTC	CASRPGGSGGNEQFF	many	TRBV6-1	TRBJ2-1	TRBD2
TGTGCCAGCAGCTTCGGTCCCCAGCGGGGTTTCAATGAGCAGTTCTTC	CASSFGPQRGFNEQFF	many	TRBV7-9	TRBJ2-1	TRBD2
TGTGCCAGCAGCCCCGGGACAGACACCGGGGAGCTGTTTTTT	CASSPGTDTGELFF	-	TRBV25-1	TRBJ2-2	TRBD1
TGTGCCAGCAGCTCCCACAGGGGAGGTTTGGAAAAACTGTTTTTT	CASSSHRGGLEKLFF	many	TRBV11-2	TRBJ1-4	TRBD1
TGTGCCACCAGGATTCCACAGGTTCACACCGGGGAGCTGTTTTTT	CATRIPQVHTGELFF	many	TRBV24-1	TRBJ2-2	-
TGTGCCAGCAGAGTTGACGGGGAGCTGTTTTTT	CASRVDGELFF	few	TRBV6-6	TRBJ2-2	-
TGTGCCAGCAGTTACGGGACTAGTACCGGGGAGCTGTTTTTT	CASSYGTSTGELFF	few	TRBV6-2/TRBV6-3	TRBJ2-2	TRBD2
TGTGCCAGCTCACCCACAGTCAGGGGGCCAAATTCACCCCTCCACTTT	CASSPTVRGPNSPLHF	many	TRBV18	TRBJ1-6	TRBD1
TGTGCCAGCAGTGATGGACAGGGGACGGAGACGCAGTATTTT	CASSDGQGTETQYF	many	TRBV6-1	TRBJ2-3	TRBD1
TGCGCCAGCAGCTTAGAAGAGACCCAGTACTTC	CASSLEETQYF	many	TRBV11-2	TRBJ2-5	-
TGTGCCTGGAAAGGGACAGCTAATTCACCCCTCCACTTT	CAWKGTANSPLHF	few	TRBV30	TRBJ1-6	TRBD1
TGTGCCAGCAGTTTAGGCCAGCGGAACGGCTACACCTTC	CASSLGQRNGYTF	-	TRBV12-3/TRBV12-4	TRBJ1-2	-
TGCAGTGCTCGGTTCAGGAAAGCCACCTACGAGCAGTACTTC	CSARFRKATYEQYF	many	TRBV20-1	TRBJ2-7	-
TGTGCCAGTAGTAAGGAAGTCACCAAAAAAGAGACCCAGTACTTC	CASSKEVTKKETQYF	few	TRBV19	TRBJ2-5	-
TGTGCCAGCAGCCGGGGAACAGGTGAGCAGTTCTTC	CASSRGTGEQFF	many	TRBV3-1	TRBJ2-1	-
TGTGCCAGCAGCATCCTCAGGGGGCTGGACGAGCAGTACTTC	CASSILRGLDEQYF	-	TRBV7-2	TRBJ2-7	TRBD1
TGCGCCAGCAGCCAAGATGGCCGGGTGGATGAGCAGTTCTTC	CASSQDGRVDEQFF	few	TRBV4-3	TRBJ2-1	-
TGTGCCAGCAGACAGGGGGCCTATGGCTACACCTTC	CASRQGAYGYTF	few	TRBV12-3/TRBV12-4	TRBJ1-2	TRBD1
TGCAGTGCACCGGGACAGGGGGCTGTGAACACTGAAGCTTTCTTT	CSAPGQGAVNTEAFF	few	TRBV20-1	TRBJ1-1	TRBD1
TGCAGTGCTAGGGGGCTGACAGGCCTTCCCTATGGCTACACCTTC	CSARGLTGLPYGYTF	many	TRBV20-1	TRBJ1-2	-
TGTGCCAGCAGTTACCGGGACACCCTGGGGAACACTGAAGCTTTCTTT	CASSYRDTLGNTEAFF	many	TRBV27	TRBJ1-1	-
TGCAGTGCCCCGAAGGGGGCTGAAGCTTTCTTT	CSAPKGAEAFF	many	TRBV20-1	TRBJ1-1	-
TGTGCCAGCAGCCCAGCTCGGGGGGGCCTGAAGACCCAGTACTTC	CASSPARGGLKTQYF	many	TRBV11-2	TRBJ2-5	TRBD2
TGTGCCAGCAGCCCGGGGTGGCAGGGCAATCAGCCCCAGCATTTT	CASSPGWQGNQPQHF	-	TRBV5-8	TRBJ1-5	-
TGTGCCAGCAGCTTACAACATGGCACAGATACGCAGTATTTT	CASSLQHGTDTQYF	few	TRBV7-2	TRBJ2-3	-
TGTGCCAGCAGCCAAGTGACAGGCCCCTCGTCCTACAATGAGCAGTTCTTC	CASSQVTGPSSYNEQFF	many	TRBV3-1	TRBJ2-1	-
TGTGCCAGCACTAGCAGGGGTCGTACAGATACGCAGTATTTT	CASTSRGRTDTQYF	many	TRBV13	TRBJ2-3	-
TGTGCCAGCAGCCCAGGGACTAGCGGGGGGCCCTACAATGAGCAGTTCTTC	CASSPGTSGGPYNEQFF	many	TRBV7-2	TRBJ2-1	TRBD2
TGTGCCAGCATTCATAGGACAGGGGACTACGAGCAGTACTTC	CASIHRTGDYEQYF	few	TRBV2	TRBJ2-7	TRBD1
TGTGCCTGGAGTTATCCCCGGGACAGGGGATACAATCAGCCCCAGCATTTT	CAWSYPRDRGYNQPQHF	few	TRBV30	TRBJ1-5	TRBD1
TGCGCCAGCAGCAGAGGATTGGCTGCCCAGTTCTTC	CASSRGLAAQFF	-	TRBV10-1	TRBJ2-1	-
TGTGCCAGCAGTTTTGGGGGCGCGAACACTGAAGCTTTCTTT	CASSFGGANTEAFF	many	TRBV27	TRBJ1-1	-
TGTGCCAGCAGTTTATCCAGGGGCGGTGGCTACACCTTC	CASSLSRGGGYTF	many	TRBV12-3/TRBV12-4	TRBJ1-2	-
TGTGCCAGCAGTTACTCGTGGGGGGCAAACAATGAGCAGTTCTTC	CASSYSWGANNEQFF	few	TRBV6-2/TRBV6-3	TRBJ2-1	-
TGTGCCAGCAGTTTACTAGCGGGGGCCAGAGAAGCCAAAAACATTCAGTACTTC	CASSLLAGAREAKNIQYF	few	TRBV28	TRBJ2-4	TRBD2
TGTGCCAGCAGCTTTGAAAACTCTGGGGCCAACGTCCTGACTTTC	CASSFENSGANVLTF	many	TRBV7-2	TRBJ2-6	-
TGCGCCAGCAGTGGGCGGTTCTTCCAAGAGACCCAGTACTTC	CASSGRFFQETQYF	many	TRBV10-2	TRBJ2-5	-
TGCAGCGTTGTAGGGGAATTGGATGAAGCTTTCTTT	CSVVGELDEAFF	many	TRBV29-1	TRBJ1-1	-
TGCAGTGCTAGAAGGCAGGCTGGGGCCAACGTCCTGACTTTC	CSARRQAGANVLTF	-	TRBV20-1	TRBJ2-6	-
TGTGCCAGCAGCCCCAGGGACCCTAACTATGGCTACACCTTC	CASSPRDPNYGYTF	many	TRBV7-2	TRBJ1-2	-